This TCR beta chain stems from a study of cytomegalovirus exposure and HLA in healthy donors. Details on this clone: Its matching antigen is unknown.

The CDR3 totals 18 residues. Germline trimming cut 3 bases from V and 0 bases from J; bases unmatched to any gene: 8. From germline, CDR1 is KGHSH and CDR2 LQKENI. Study-wide results and limits: Some segments of the V type, notably TRBV6-2 and TRBV6-3, were excluded as indistinguishable. Immune exposure data for these donors was limited to CMV serostatus. Across donors, most TCRs were seen rarely, yet some public ones were widespread. Links to common viral pathogens appeared, in a later analysis, for several of the most significant clusters.

Primers for the PCR totalled 60 Vbeta and 13 Jbeta. TCRdb's copy holds only in-frame clones and misses some; the assay was immunoSEQ multiplex PCR. The sample totals 45,000 to 65,000 clones. J is TRBJ1-6 and V is TRBV18; TRBD1 matches 7 bases. Sequences were obtained from PBMCs. This TCR came from a man between 18 and 35 years old in good health and CMV-seropositive. The CDR3 region is CASSPTGARSSYNSPLHF. For the CDR3, the DNA is TGTGCCAGCTCACCCACAGGGGCAAGGAGCTCCTATAATTCACCCCTCCACTTT.